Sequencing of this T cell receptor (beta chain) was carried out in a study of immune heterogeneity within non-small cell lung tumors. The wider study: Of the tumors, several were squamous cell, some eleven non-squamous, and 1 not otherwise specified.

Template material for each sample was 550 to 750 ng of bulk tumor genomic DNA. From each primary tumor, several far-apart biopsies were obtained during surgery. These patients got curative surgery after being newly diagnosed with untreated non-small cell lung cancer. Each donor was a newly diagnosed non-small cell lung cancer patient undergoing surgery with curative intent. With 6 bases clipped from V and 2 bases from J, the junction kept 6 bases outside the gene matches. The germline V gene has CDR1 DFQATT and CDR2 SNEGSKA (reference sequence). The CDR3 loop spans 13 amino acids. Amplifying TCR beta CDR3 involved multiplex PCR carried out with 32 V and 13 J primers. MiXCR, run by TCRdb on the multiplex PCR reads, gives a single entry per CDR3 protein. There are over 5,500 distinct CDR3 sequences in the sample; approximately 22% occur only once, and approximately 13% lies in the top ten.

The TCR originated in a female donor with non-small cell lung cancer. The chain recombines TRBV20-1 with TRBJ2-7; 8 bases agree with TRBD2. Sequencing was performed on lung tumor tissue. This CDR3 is CSAWAGGPYEQYF. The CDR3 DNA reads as TGCAGTGCCTGGGCGGGGGGACCCTACGAGCAGTACTTC.